This T cell receptor beta chain came from a study of siplizumab effects on memory and regulatory T cells. Only in-frame clones appear in the TCRdb table, and some are missing; sequencing was by immunoSEQ multiplex PCR. The table lists some 97,000 clones, 90% to 95% of them singletons. The CDR3 runs to 14 residues. V was trimmed by 0 bases and J by 6 bases, leaving 10 bases between them. Germline CDR1 SGDLS, CDR2 YYNGEE. V and J are TRBV9 and TRBJ2-1; a weak D match, TRBD1 (5 bases). What was sequenced was Tregs sorted from blood. The TCR sequence derives from a human donor in good health. The CDR3 nucleotides read TGTGCCAGCAGCGTAGGGCAGGGCGGCAATGAGCAGTTCTTC. Its protein is CASSVGQGGNEQFF.